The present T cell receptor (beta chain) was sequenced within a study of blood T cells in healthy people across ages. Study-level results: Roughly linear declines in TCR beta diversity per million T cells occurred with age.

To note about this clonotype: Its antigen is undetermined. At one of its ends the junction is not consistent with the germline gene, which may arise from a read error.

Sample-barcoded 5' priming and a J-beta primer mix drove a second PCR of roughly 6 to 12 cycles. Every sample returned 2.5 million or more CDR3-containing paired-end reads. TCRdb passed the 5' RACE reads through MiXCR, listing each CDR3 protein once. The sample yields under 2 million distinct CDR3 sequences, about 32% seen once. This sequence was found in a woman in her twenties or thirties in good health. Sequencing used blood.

CDR3 in amino acids: CASSWTGTNYSYTF. The CDR3 DNA sequence: TGTGCCAGCAGTTGGACAGGGACTAACTATAGCTACACCTTC. The J gene is TRBJ1-2, the V gene TRBV2; 8 bases line up with TRBD1. Germline lookup yields CDR1 SNHLY and CDR2 FYNNEI. CDR3 length: 14 residues.